The entry below gives a single TCR beta chain sequence along with its context. Different DNA sequences within this sample yield the same CDR3. Germline V CDR1 and CDR2: MGHRA, YSYEKL. Losses at the gene ends were 3 bases for V and 2 bases for J; bases not matched to a gene: 2. This CDR3 has 14 residues. These data belong to a study of blood T cell repertoires in COVID-19. Background on the study: The United States, Italy and Spain supplied acute and convalescent COVID-19 samples. The cDNA or gDNA used as material had been derived from T cells, B-cell-depleted T cells, or PBMCs.

Per the original data handling: Reference gene primer amplification yielded estimated nucleated cell counts. Sequencing was performed with immunoSEQ multiplex PCR; in TCRdb, only in-frame clones are kept and a portion is missing. V, J and clone size are those of that table, while D and trimming were read from the DNA. Among 25,000 to 30,000 clones listed, 83% were seen once. The chain uses TRBV4-1 and TRBJ2-7; 9 bases are shared with TRBD1. The clonotype was recovered from a human donor in a cohort sampled during active COVID-19. Sequenced sample: peripheral blood. As DNA, the CDR3 is TGCGCCAGCAGCCACCGGGACAGGGCCTACGAGCAGTACTTC. As protein: CASSHRDRAYEQYF.